This is a list of T cell receptor beta chains from one sample in a study of T cell changes during pregnancy in multiple sclerosis. Profiling relied on immunoSEQ multiplex PCR, and the TCRdb table lists in-frame clones only, not all of them. The sample has about 36,000 clones, nearly 95% seen once. Sequences were derived from CD4+ T cells from peripheral blood mononuclear cells, sampled in the third trimester of pregnancy. The receptor source for this set is a female donor in good health, enrolled as a control in a pregnancy study. Each CDR3 is given with its conserved first and last residue. The D gene is left open where the match is weak. Some rows mark clone size as missing; the rest say once, few, many or name a class of expanded clone.

TRBJ2-1	-	TRBV4-3	TRBD2	TGCGCCAGCAGCCAAGAATGGGCGGGGGGCACCTACAATGAGCAGTTCTTC	CASSQEWAGGTYNEQFF
TRBJ2-1	-	TRBV23-1	-	TGCGCCAGCAGTCAGGGACACTACAATGAGCAGTTCTTC	CASSQGHYNEQFF
TRBJ1-1	few	TRBV10-3	-	TGTGCCATCAGTGAGCAGGCGAACCTGAACACTGAAGCTTTCTTT	CAISEQANLNTEAFF
TRBJ2-2	-	TRBV25-1	TRBD1	TGTGCCAGCAGTGAATCGCGGGACAGGGGGCTCGGGGAGCTGTTTTTT	CASSESRDRGLGELFF
TRBJ1-6	-	TRBV7-2	TRBD1	TGTGCCAGCAGCCCGGGACAGCCTAATTCACCCCTCCACTTT	CASSPGQPNSPLHF
TRBJ1-6	-	TRBV19	TRBD1	TGTGCCAGTAGCATGGAGGGACAGGGGTCGCAACTGAATTCACCCCTCCACTTT	CASSMEGQGSQLNSPLHF
TRBJ2-1	-	TRBV14	TRBD1	TGTGCCAGCAGCCCGGGACAGGGTTTCTACAATGAGCAGTTCTTC	CASSPGQGFYNEQFF
TRBJ1-2	-	TRBV30	-	TGTGCCTGGAGTACGCAGGGCTATGGCTACACCTTC	CAWSTQGYGYTF
TRBJ1-4	-	TRBV6-5	-	TGTGCCAGCCGGGCGACAGCAACTAATGAAAAACTGTTTTTT	CASRATATNEKLFF
TRBJ1-2	-	TRBV7-2	TRBD1	TGTGCCAGCAGCCGCGGACAGGGTGTCTATGGCTACACCTTC	CASSRGQGVYGYTF
TRBJ1-3	-	TRBV18	-	TGTGCCAGCTCACCCGCAGGGGCTCGCTCGTTCATCTCTGGAAACACCATATATTTT	CASSPAGARSFISGNTIYF
TRBJ2-1	-	TRBV11-2	TRBD2	TGTGCCAGCAGCTTAAGGGGCGGGGGCTCCTACAATGAGCAGTTCTTC	CASSLRGGGSYNEQFF